The rows below give T cell receptor beta chains drawn from one sample of a study of CD8 T cells in Susac syndrome. A single record per CDR3 protein comes from TCRdb applying MiXCR to the immunoSEQ multiplex PCR reads. The sample includes just over 150,000 distinct CDR3 sequences, around 95% of them seen just once. The sample taken for sequencing was CD8+ T cells from PBMCs. The origin of the receptors is a human donor with multiple sclerosis. Each CDR3 is given with its conserved first and last residue. A D gene is named only where the DNA matches it firmly. Clone size is given for some rows only: seen once, a few or many times, or a class if the clone is expanded.

j_gene,d_gene,v_gene,abundance,CDR3aa,CDR3nt
TRBJ1-1,.,TRBV5-6,.,CASSPGQSNTEAFF,TGTGCCAGCAGCCCTGGACAGTCCAACACTGAAGCTTTCTTT
TRBJ2-4,.,TRBV29-1,.,CSVAAGENIQYF,TGCAGCGTTGCTGCAGGGGAAAACATTCAGTACTTC
TRBJ2-1,.,TRBV27,few,CAWSSGGNEQFF,TGTGCCTGGTCATCAGGCGGCAATGAGCAGTTCTTC
TRBJ1-5,.,TRBV28,.,CASSPGRYSNQPQHF,TGTGCCAGCAGCCCAGGCAGATATAGCAATCAGCCCCAGCATTTT
TRBJ2-7,TRBD1,TRBV10-3,.,CAISFWTGLNYEQYF,TGTGCCATCAGTTTCTGGACAGGGTTAAACTACGAGCAGTACTTC
TRBJ1-1,.,TRBV5-6,.,CASSVGLEAFF,TGTGCCAGCAGCGTCGGTTTGGAAGCTTTCTTT
TRBJ2-7,.,TRBV7-8,.,CASSLGRKGTYEQYF,TGTGCCAGCAGCTTAGGACGGAAAGGAACCTACGAGCAGTACTTC
TRBJ2-7,TRBD1,TRBV27,.,CASSLGTGLNEQYF,TGTGCCAGCAGTTTGGGGACAGGGTTGAACGAGCAGTACTTC
TRBJ1-2,TRBD1,TRBV20-1,.,CSACCPGTGLNYGYTF,TGCAGTGCTTGCTGCCCCGGGACAGGGTTAAACTATGGCTACACCTTC
TRBJ2-5,.,TRBV6-1,.,CASRGGQKRETQYF,TGTGCCAGCAGGGGAGGCCAAAAGAGGGAGACCCAGTACTTC
TRBJ1-2,.,TRBV27,.,CASSSLSGQMGLYGYTF,TGTGCCAGCAGTTCACTCTCCGGACAGATGGGCCTTTATGGCTACACCTTC
TRBJ1-1,.,TRBV12-3/TRBV12-4,.,CASTLGGGREAFF,TGTGCCAGCACCTTGGGCGGAGGGCGCGAAGCTTTCTTT
TRBJ2-3,.,TRBV6-4,.,CASSDSVTWGDTQYF,TGTGCCAGCAGTGACTCCGTGACTTGGGGAGATACGCAGTATTTT
TRBJ1-2,.,TRBV13,.,CASSLEGSRLSRGYTF,TGTGCCAGCAGCTTAGAGGGCTCCAGACTTTCTCGGGGCTACACCTTC
TRBJ2-4,.,TRBV7-9,.,CASSSAGTATKNIQYF,TGTGCCAGCAGCTCAGCAGGAACTGCAACCAAAAACATTCAGTACTTC
TRBJ2-3,.,TRBV12-3/TRBV12-4,.,CASSSWSGSSTDTQYF,TGTGCCAGCAGTTCCTGGAGCGGGTCTAGCACAGATACGCAGTATTTT
TRBJ2-1,.,TRBV5-1,once,CASSLILTQYSYNEQFF,TGCGCCAGCAGCTTGATCTTAACCCAGTACTCCTACAATGAGCAGTTCTTC
TRBJ2-7,.,TRBV7-8,.,CASSPGKRAYEQYF,TGTGCCAGCAGCCCTGGTAAACGAGCCTACGAGCAGTACTTC
TRBJ2-7,.,TRBV20-1,.,CSARGIPYEQYF,TGCAGTGCTAGAGGGATCCCCTACGAGCAGTACTTC
TRBJ2-7,.,TRBV15,.,CATSRDYRAQAEQYF,TGTGCCACCAGCAGAGATTACAGGGCCCAAGCCGAGCAGTACTTC
TRBJ2-1,.,TRBV9,.,CASSARDFEYNEQFF,TGTGCCAGCAGCGCCCGGGACTTCGAGTACAATGAGCAGTTCTTC
TRBJ1-1,.,TRBV20-1,few,CSVQENTEAFF,TGCAGTGTACAGGAGAACACTGAAGCTTTCTTT